This T cell receptor (beta chain) stems from a study of spatial heterogeneity in lung cancer. Across the study: Researchers sequenced follow-up PBMC samples if they had them, and these came a median of approximately 22 months after resection. Raw sequencing reads included, on average, more than eight appearances of each unique TCR and UMI combination. Sequence detection consistently recorded a greater number of beta-chain than alpha-chain sequences. Study-wide results and limits: The appearance of ubiquitous expanded tumor TCRs in blood was greater at resection than follow-up.

The CDR3 has 14 amino acids. The V end lost 6 bases, the J end lost 0 bases, and 9 bases lay between the germline ends. CDR1 and CDR2 (germline): SGHTA, FQGNSA. MiXCR, applied by TCRdb to the 5' RACE reads, yields one record per CDR3 protein. The repertoire has under 150,000 distinct CDR3 sequences, 9% to 15% of them found once; the top ten carry about 15%. The sample's time point: blood at routine non-recurrence follow-up after resection. Frozen PBMC, nontumor lung or tumor provided whole RNA, which was sequenced unsorted. This clonotype was observed at least ten times. Its matching antigen is unknown.

The sequenced sample was PBMCs, obtained at follow-up. The V gene is TRBV7-2, the J gene TRBJ1-3; D not resolved. This TCR derives from a male donor with early-stage non-small cell lung cancer. The CDR3 region has the DNA TGTGCCAGCAGTCCCGTGGTCTCTGGAAACACCATATATTTT. Amino acid sequence: CASSPVVSGNTIYF.